Following are 32 T cell receptor beta chains from one sample sequenced in a study of naive and memory T cell subsets. Both TRBC1 and TRBC2 were covered by a beta constant-region primer of two equimolar oligonucleotides. In TCRdb, the UMI-ligation and nested PCR reads were re-called with MiXCR into one record per CDR3 protein. This repertoire shows 150,000 or so distinct CDR3 sequences, approximately 15% found once; its top ten account for 0.14% to 0.15%. The sample taken for sequencing was naive CD4+ T cells from blood. The origin of the receptors is a human donor in good health.

V gene TRBV20-1 combines with J gene TRBJ2-1, with 12 bases fitting TRBD2. J lost 0 bases, V lost 5 bases, and 11 bases had no gene match. This CDR3 spans 18 amino acids. Looked up from germline, CDR1 is DFQATT and CDR2 is SNEGSKA (reference sequence). The CDR3 DNA follows: TGCAGTGCTCTTACGGCTAGCGGGGGGGAGAGCTCCTACAATGAGCAGTTCTTC. Translating gives CSALTASGGESSYNEQFF.

The chain is built from TRBV4-1 and TRBJ2-1; 10 positions match TRBD2. Germline-derived CDR1 and CDR2 are MGHRA and YSYEKL. The CDR3 sequence is 16 residues long. Trimming took 8 bases from V and 9 from J; bases not matched to a gene: 16. This chain's CDR3 is CASGVWASGSGFEQFF. CDR3 nucleotide sequence: TGCGCCAGCGGGGTATGGGCTAGCGGGAGCGGATTTGAGCAGTTCTTC.

This chain links TRBV29-1 with TRBJ2-2; 13 nucleotides agree with TRBD2. V lost 5 bases, J lost 5 bases, and 5 bases stayed unmatched. Germline-derived CDR1 and CDR2 are SQVTM and ANQGSEA. The CDR3 consists of 15 residues. Here the CDR3 reads CSVTGLAGATGELFF. For the CDR3, the DNA is TGCAGCGTTACCGGACTAGCGGGAGCGACCGGGGAGCTGTTTTTT.

In its sample, this clonotype was seen a few times. The chain links TRBV20-1 to TRBJ1-4; D remains ambiguous. Per the germline V gene, CDR1 is DFQATT and CDR2 is SNEGSKA (reference sequence). V gave up 0 bases and J gave up 0 bases, with 5 bases separating them. This CDR3 has 14 residues. The CDR3 here is CSAREHPTNEKLFF. CDR3 coding DNA: TGCAGTGCTAGAGAGCACCCAACTAATGAAAAACTGTTTTTT.

This clonotype was observed a handful of times. The chain employs TRBV24-1 and TRBJ2-3; 13 bases are shared with TRBD2. The trim removed 4 bases at V and 6 bases at J, leaving 6 bases unmatched. The CDR3 runs to 16 residues. Germline V CDR1 and CDR2: KGHDR, SFDVKD. The CDR3 spells CATSDKGTSGTDTQYF. The CDR3 region has the DNA TGTGCCACCAGTGACAAAGGGACTAGCGGGACGGATACGCAGTATTTT.

The chain combines TRBV14 with TRBJ2-7; 11 positions match TRBD2. V shed 0 bases and J 1 base; nucleotides not matched to a gene: 5. From germline, CDR1 is SGHDN and CDR2 FVKESK. CDR3 length: 17 amino acids. CDR3 loop: CASSQDFRTSGSYEQYF. CDR3 DNA: TGTGCCAGCAGCCAAGATTTTAGGACTAGCGGGTCCTACGAGCAGTACTTC. Supplemented by reference TRBV14 and TRBJ2-7, the full variable domain reads EAGVTQFPSHSVIEKGQTVTLRCDPISGHDNLYWYRRVMGKEIKFLLHFVKESKQDESGMPNNRFLAERTGGTYSTLKVQPAELEDSGVYFCASSQDFRTSGSYEQYFGPGTRLTVT.

This clonotype occurred many times. The chain uses TRBV29-1 and TRBJ2-7, with 10 bases matching TRBD2. The CDR3 is made up of 15 amino acids. Germline CDR1 SQVTM, CDR2 ANQGSEA. Germline trimming cut 4 bases from V and 3 bases from J; bases unmatched to any gene: 9. The CDR3 here is CSVGGPLAGVYEQYF. The CDR3 coding sequence is TGCAGCGTTGGAGGACCTCTAGCGGGAGTCTACGAGCAGTACTTC.

This clonotype turned up a few times. The chain recombines TRBV2 with TRBJ1-3; D not certain. The CDR3 runs 13 residues. The germline gives CDR1 SNHLY, CDR2 FYNNEI. Trimming shortened V by 10 bases and J by 2 bases, and 12 bases separated the two germline ends. The CDR3 spells CATQRLTGNTIYF. CDR3 bases: TGTGCCACCCAAAGGCTGACTGGAAACACCATATATTTT.

The chain couples TRBV4-1 to TRBJ2-7, with D uncertain. The germline V and J ends were trimmed by 4 bases and 3 bases, with 22 bases remaining between them. Germline CDR1 and CDR2: MGHRA and YSYEKL. CDR3 length equals 17 residues. DNA for the CDR3: TGCGCCAGCAGCCTGTCGGACGGTCGTAGAATTGACTACGAGCAGTACTTC. Translated: CASSLSDGRRIDYEQYF.

This clonotype showed up just a few times. V and J are TRBV7-9 and TRBJ2-1, with 11 bases aligning to TRBD2. This CDR3 is 15 amino acids long. V lost 5 bases, J lost 6 bases, and 6 bases stayed unmatched. Germline assignment: CDR1 SEHNR and CDR2 FQNEAQ (reference sequence). The CDR3 here is CASSQIAGGINEQFF. The CDR3 bases are TGTGCCAGCAGCCAGATAGCGGGAGGGATCAATGAGCAGTTCTTC.

The genes are TRBV20-1 and TRBJ2-3; unclear D gene. Trimming cost V 3 bases and J 3 bases, with 10 bases left between them. The germline gives CDR1 DFQATT, CDR2 SNEGSKA (reference sequence). This CDR3 comprises 13 residues. CDR3 nucleotide sequence: TGCAGTGCTAGTGGGGTTGGAACAGATACGCAGTATTTT. This gives the protein CSASGVGTDTQYF.

A few counts support this clonotype. This sequence joins TRBV20-1 and TRBJ2-7, with no clear D. Germline CDR1 is DFQATT and CDR2 is SNEGSKA (reference sequence). V was shortened by 0 bases and J by 0 bases, with 9 bases between the two germline ends. The CDR3 totals 14 residues. This chain's CDR3 is CSAREGTNSYEQYF. CDR3 sequence (DNA): TGCAGTGCTAGAGAGGGAACCAACTCCTACGAGCAGTACTTC.

This clonotype was seen a few times. The rearrangement joins TRBV12-3 or TRBV12-4 to TRBJ1-4; D uncertain. The CDR3 spans 16 residues. V lost 4 bases to trimming and J lost 1 base, with 13 bases between them. CDR3 in DNA: TGTGCCAGCAGTTCGACAAAAACACGAACTAATGAAAAACTGTTTTTT. Protein product: CASSSTKTRTNEKLFF.

J is TRBJ2-7 and V is TRBV4-2; D gene uncertain. The CDR3 consists of 13 residues. V was pared by 2 bases and J by 3 bases, with 8 bases between. Germline CDR1 and CDR2: LGHNA and YNFKEQ. The CDR3 protein is CASSQFDGYEQYF. The CDR3 nucleotides are TGTGCCAGCAGCCAATTTGACGGCTACGAGCAGTACTTC.

This chain links TRBV11-2 with TRBJ1-6; no clear D. Per germline, CDR1 SGHAT and CDR2 FQNNGV. The V and J ends lost 1 base and 1 base respectively, with 5 bases between them. The CDR3 runs 15 residues. CDR3 sequence: CASSLAESYNSPLHF. CDR3 nucleotide sequence: TGTGCCAGCAGCTTAGCCGAATCCTATAATTCACCCCTCCACTTT.

This clonotype was recorded a few times. The chain links TRBV29-1 to TRBJ2-5, with D tentatively TRBD1 (6 bases). V lost 7 bases and J lost 0, with 12 bases in between. The CDR3 runs to 13 residues. Germline lookup yields CDR1 SQVTM and CDR2 ANQGSEA. CDR3 bases: TGCAGCGCCGACAGGACGTACCAAGAGACCCAGTACTTC. Translation gives CSADRTYQETQYF. The whole variable domain, filled in from reference TRBV29-1 and TRBJ2-5, reads SAVISQKPSRDICQRGTSLTIQCQVDSQVTMMFWYRQQPGQSLTLIATANQGSEATYESGFVIDKFPISRPNLTFSTLTVSNMSPEDSSIYLCSADRTYQETQYFGPGTRLLVL.

V usage is TRBV12-3 or TRBV12-4 and J usage is TRBJ2-3, with D perhaps TRBD2 (6 bases). V was cut by 3 bases and J by 2 bases, with 12 bases left in between. The length of the CDR3 is 15 residues. The CDR3 is CASSLEGRVTDTQYF. The DNA for the CDR3 is TGTGCCAGCAGTTTGGAGGGGAGAGTCACAGATACGCAGTATTTT.

This clonotype was counted a few times. The chain uses TRBV5-1 and TRBJ2-7; D is unclear. The CDR3 extends over 16 amino acids. The germline V gene has CDR1 SGHRS and CDR2 YFSETQ. V lost 4 bases to trimming and J lost 2 bases, with 19 bases between them. The CDR3 DNA reads TGCGCCAGCAGCCCCCCCTTCGAGCTAAAACCCTACGAGCAGTACTTC. This encodes CASSPPFELKPYEQYF.

This clonotype was detected only a few times. J is TRBJ2-3 and V is TRBV6-5; D is ambiguous. CDR1 and CDR2 (germline): MNHEY, SVGAGI. This CDR3 is 17 amino acids long. The ends were cut back, 2 bases at V and 1 base at J, with 16 bases in the middle. CDR3 DNA: TGTGCCAGCAGTTACAACATATTCGGCGGCCGCACAGATACGCAGTATTTT. Encoded protein: CASSYNIFGGRTDTQYF.

This clonotype has only a few counts. The chain employs TRBV2 and TRBJ2-5, with 8 bases fitting TRBD2. Unmatched junction bases numbered 9, after V lost 1 base and J lost 5 bases. The CDR3 has 16 amino acids. Germline CDR1 reads SNHLY; CDR2 reads FYNNEI. CDR3 loop: CASSEVAGRGGETQYF. For the CDR3, the DNA is TGTGCCAGCAGTGAAGTAGCGGGGCGAGGGGGGGAGACCCAGTACTTC.

The chain has TRBV7-2 and TRBJ2-7; D is ambiguous. Germline loops: CDR1 SGHTA, CDR2 FQGNSA. V lost 5 bases and J lost 5, with 13 bases in between. The CDR3 consists of 13 residues. CDR3 DNA sequence: TGTGCCAGCAGCGATTACAGTGCCGACGAGCAGTACTTC. Encoded protein: CASSDYSADEQYF.

This clonotype was found a few times. The chain employs TRBV6-1 and TRBJ1-2, with D hard to call. The germline gives CDR1 MNHNS, CDR2 SASEGT. The CDR3 length is 15 residues. V dropped 7 bases and J dropped 3 bases, with 18 bases sitting between them. CDR3 nucleotides: TGTGCCAGCACCTCAAGGACTACTGGGGACTATGGCTACACCTTC. Translation gives CASTSRTTGDYGYTF.

CDR3 protein: CASSYPRDRQQETQYF. In DNA, the CDR3 is TGTGCCAGCAGTTACCCTAGGGACAGGCAACAAGAGACCCAGTACTTC. The chain uses TRBV6-2 or TRBV6-3 and TRBJ2-5; 8 bases are shared with TRBD1. The CDR3 totals 16 residues. Germline V gene lookup returns CDR1 MNHEY and CDR2 SVGEGT. V lost 2 bases to trimming and J lost 2 bases; unmatched junction nucleotides: 7.

In this sample, this clonotype turned up a few times. The rearrangement uses TRBV29-1 and TRBJ2-2; D not resolved. Trimming left V 5 bases short and J 0 bases short, with 7 bases between. From germline, CDR1 is SQVTM and CDR2 ANQGSEA. The length of the CDR3 is 13 residues. The CDR3 spells CSVFGPNTGELFF. As DNA, the CDR3 is TGCAGCGTTTTTGGTCCGAACACCGGGGAGCTGTTTTTT.

This clonotype was counted between two and nine times. V gene TRBV11-2 combines with J gene TRBJ2-3, with D perhaps matching TRBD2 (6 bases). Germline-derived CDR1 and CDR2 are SGHAT and FQNNGV. The CDR3 extends over 13 amino acids. Trimming shortened V by 0 bases and J by 6 bases, and 7 bases separated the two germline ends. CDR3 residues: CASSLDRGDTQYF. CDR3 bases: TGTGCCAGCAGCTTAGATCGGGGGGATACGCAGTATTTT.

The chain uses TRBV12-3 or TRBV12-4 and TRBJ1-1, with D hard to call. Trimming took 6 bases from V and 0 from J, leaving 11 bases between them. The CDR3 runs to 14 residues. CDR3 amino acids: CASSWRAVNTEAFF. DNA of the CDR3: TGTGCCAGCAGCTGGAGGGCTGTGAACACTGAAGCTTTCTTT.

This clonotype turned up a few times. The chain joins TRBV28 to TRBJ2-7, with a weak D call TRBD1 (6 bases). Trimming removed 4 bases at V and 8 bases at J, with 18 bases between. This CDR3 comprises 14 residues. Germline CDR1 reads MDHEN; CDR2 reads SYDVKM. CDR3 amino acids: CASSSRDTYFKQYF. The CDR3 nucleotides read TGTGCCAGCAGTTCCCGGGACACCTATTTCAAGCAGTACTTC.

V gene TRBV20-1 combines with J gene TRBJ1-1; 8 nucleotides align to TRBD1. This CDR3 contains 16 residues. The V gene end was trimmed by 0 bases and the J gene end by 1 base; junction bases not matched to a gene: 7. Per germline, CDR1 DFQATT and CDR2 SNEGSKA (reference sequence). This CDR3 reads CSARDPRTGQNTEAFF. The CDR3 DNA reads TGCAGTGCTAGAGATCCCAGGACAGGGCAGAACACTGAAGCTTTCTTT.

This clonotype was observed a handful of times. The chain joins TRBV15 to TRBJ2-1, with a tentative D call TRBD2 (5 bases). This CDR3 contains 13 residues. Germline lookup yields CDR1 LNHNV and CDR2 YYDKDF (reference sequence). V was clipped by 6 bases and J by 4 bases, with 10 bases between them. CDR3 sequence (DNA): TGTGCCACCAGGAGGGCGGGTTACAATGAGCAGTTCTTC. Protein sequence: CATRRAGYNEQFF.

The chain combines TRBV28 with TRBJ1-1; TRBD1 matches 10 bases. V shed 7 bases and J 5 bases; nucleotides not matched to a gene: 7. CDR3 length equals 14 residues. CDR1 and CDR2 (germline): MDHEN, SYDVKM. CDR3 DNA sequence: TGTGCCAGCACGGGGACAGGGGATGAGACTGAAGCTTTCTTT. This translates into CASTGTGDETEAFF.

This clonotype showed up just a few times. The CDR3 DNA sequence: TGCAGTGCCATACACGACCGATTTGAAGCTTTCTTT. Translation gives CSAIHDRFEAFF. The chain carries TRBV20-1 and TRBJ1-1, with D hard to call. The germline CDR1 and CDR2 sequences are DFQATT and SNEGSKA (reference sequence). V lost 6 bases to trimming and J lost 7 bases, with 15 bases between them. This CDR3 has 12 residues.

The rearrangement links TRBV5-1 to TRBJ2-1, with D possibly matching TRBD2 (5 bases). Trimming removed 9 bases at V and 1 base at J, with 8 bases between. The germline V gene has CDR1 SGHRS and CDR2 YFSETQ. This CDR3 is built from 12 residues. The CDR3 bases are TGCGCCACCGGGGATTCCTACAATGAGCAGTTCTTC. This gives the protein CATGDSYNEQFF.